This T cell receptor (beta chain) was captured by sequencing in a study of cytomegalovirus exposure and HLA in healthy donors. General study points: High sensitivity and specificity were reportedly achieved when the classifier diagnosed cytomegalovirus status. CMV serostatus was the sole immune exposure information available. Presence/absence analysis assumed near-uniform sequencing depth across donors. Many donors shared some public TCRs, even though most TCR sequences were rare.

With regard to this clone: Antigen specificity is unknown.

V was pared by 8 bases and J by 1 base, with 16 bases between. Per germline, CDR1 MGHDK and CDR2 SYGVNS. The CDR3 runs 15 residues. Researchers ran the PCR with 60 Vbeta and 13 Jbeta primers. Here immunoSEQ multiplex PCR was the method, and the copy in TCRdb shows in-frame clones only, minus some. Of about 160,000 clones listed, more than 70% are singletons. The sequence derives from a male donor in good health and CMV-seropositive. Sequenced input: PBMCs. The chain joins TRBV25-1 to TRBJ2-3, with a weak D call TRBD1 (5 bases). CDR3: CASGKSLGRTDTQYF. The CDR3 DNA sequence: TGTGCCAGCGGAAAAAGCTTGGGGCGCACAGATACGCAGTATTTT.